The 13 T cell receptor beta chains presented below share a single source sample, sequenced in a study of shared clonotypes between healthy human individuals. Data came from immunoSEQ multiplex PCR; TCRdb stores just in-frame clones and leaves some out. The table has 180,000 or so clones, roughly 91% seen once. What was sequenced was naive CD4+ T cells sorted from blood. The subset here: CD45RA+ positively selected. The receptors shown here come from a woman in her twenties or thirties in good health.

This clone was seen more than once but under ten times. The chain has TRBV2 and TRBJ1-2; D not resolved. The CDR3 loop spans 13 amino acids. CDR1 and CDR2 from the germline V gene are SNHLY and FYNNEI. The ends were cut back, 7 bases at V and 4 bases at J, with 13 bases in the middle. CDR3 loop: CASIRGGTYGYTF. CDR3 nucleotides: TGTGCCAGCATCCGGGGAGGAACCTATGGCTACACCTTC. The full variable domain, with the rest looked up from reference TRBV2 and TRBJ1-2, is EPEVTQTPSHQVTQMGQEVILRCVPISNHLYFYWYRQILGQKVEFLVSFYNNEISEKSEIFDDQFSVERPDGSNFTLKIRSTKLEDSAMYFCASIRGGTYGYTFGSGTRLTVV.

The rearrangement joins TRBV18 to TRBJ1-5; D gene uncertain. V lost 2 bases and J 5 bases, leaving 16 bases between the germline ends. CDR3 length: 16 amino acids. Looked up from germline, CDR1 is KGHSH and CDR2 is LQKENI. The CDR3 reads CASSPDQDPRYQPQHF. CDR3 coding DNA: TGTGCCAGCTCACCAGATCAGGACCCGAGGTATCAGCCCCAGCATTTT. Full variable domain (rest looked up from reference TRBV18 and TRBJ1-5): NAGVMQNPRHLVRRRGQEARLRCSPMKGHSHVYWYRQLPEEGLKFMVYLQKENIIDESGMPKERFSAEFPKEGPSILRIQQVVRGDSAAYFCASSPDQDPRYQPQHFGDGTRLSIL.

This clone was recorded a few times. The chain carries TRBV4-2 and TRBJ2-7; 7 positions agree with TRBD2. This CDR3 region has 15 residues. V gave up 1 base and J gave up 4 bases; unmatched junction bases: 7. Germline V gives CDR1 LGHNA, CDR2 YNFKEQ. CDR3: CASSQALAVEYEQYF. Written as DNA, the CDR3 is TGTGCCAGCAGCCAAGCCCTAGCGGTTGAATACGAGCAGTACTTC.

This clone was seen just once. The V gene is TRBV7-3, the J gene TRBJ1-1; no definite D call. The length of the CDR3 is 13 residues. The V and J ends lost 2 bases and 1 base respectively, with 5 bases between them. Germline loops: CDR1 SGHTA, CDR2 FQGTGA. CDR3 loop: CASSLAGNTEAFF. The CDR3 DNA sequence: TGTGCCAGCAGCTTAGCAGGGAACACTGAAGCTTTCTTT.

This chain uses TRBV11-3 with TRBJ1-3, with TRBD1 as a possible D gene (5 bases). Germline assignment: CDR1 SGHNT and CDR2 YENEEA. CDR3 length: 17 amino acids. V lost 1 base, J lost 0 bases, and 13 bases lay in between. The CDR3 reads CASSLGGAASSGNTIYF. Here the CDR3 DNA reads TGTGCCAGCAGCTTAGGTGGGGCCGCGAGCTCTGGAAACACCATATATTTT. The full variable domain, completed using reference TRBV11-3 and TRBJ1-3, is EAGVVQSPRYKIIEKKQPVAFWCNPISGHNTLYWYLQNLGQGPELLIRYENEEAVDDSQLPKDRFSAERLKGVDSTLKIQPAELGDSAVYLCASSLGGAASSGNTIYFGEGSWLTVV.

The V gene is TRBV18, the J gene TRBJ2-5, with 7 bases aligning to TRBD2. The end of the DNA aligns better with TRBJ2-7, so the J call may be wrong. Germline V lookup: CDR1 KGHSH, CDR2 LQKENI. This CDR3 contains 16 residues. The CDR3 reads CASSPYVSGTYYEQYF. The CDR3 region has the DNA TGTGCCAGCTCACCTTATGTCAGCGGGACTTACTACGAGCAGTACTTC.

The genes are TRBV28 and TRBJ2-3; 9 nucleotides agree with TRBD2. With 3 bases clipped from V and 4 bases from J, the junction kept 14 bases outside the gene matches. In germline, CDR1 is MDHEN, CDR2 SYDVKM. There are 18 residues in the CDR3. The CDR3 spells CASSFSSGIPPLADTQYF. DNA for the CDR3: TGTGCCAGCAGTTTTTCTAGCGGGATCCCACCACTTGCAGATACGCAGTATTTT.

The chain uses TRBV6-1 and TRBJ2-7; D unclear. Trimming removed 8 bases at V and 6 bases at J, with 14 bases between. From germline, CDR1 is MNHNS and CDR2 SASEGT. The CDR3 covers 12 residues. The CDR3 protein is CASHAQLGEQYF. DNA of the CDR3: TGTGCCAGCCACGCCCAGTTGGGCGAGCAGTACTTC.

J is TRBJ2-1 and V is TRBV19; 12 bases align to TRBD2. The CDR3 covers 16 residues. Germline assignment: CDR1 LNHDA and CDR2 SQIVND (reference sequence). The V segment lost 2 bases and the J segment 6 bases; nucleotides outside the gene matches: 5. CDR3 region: CASSIKLAGGLNEQFF. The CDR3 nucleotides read TGTGCCAGTAGTATAAAACTAGCGGGAGGCCTCAATGAGCAGTTCTTC. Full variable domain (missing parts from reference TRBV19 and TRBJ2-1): DGGITQSPKYLFRKEGQNVTLSCEQNLNHDAMYWYRQDPGQGLRLIYYSQIVNDFQKGDIAEGYSVSREKKESFPLTVTSAQKNPTAFYLCASSIKLAGGLNEQFFGPGTRLTVL.

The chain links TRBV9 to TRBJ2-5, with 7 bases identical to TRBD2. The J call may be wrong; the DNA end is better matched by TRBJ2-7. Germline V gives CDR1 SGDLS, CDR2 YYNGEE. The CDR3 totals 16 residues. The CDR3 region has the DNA TGTGCCAGCAGCGCCCGGGGGGAAGTACCAGGCTACGAGCAGTACTTC. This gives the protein CASSARGEVPGYEQYF.

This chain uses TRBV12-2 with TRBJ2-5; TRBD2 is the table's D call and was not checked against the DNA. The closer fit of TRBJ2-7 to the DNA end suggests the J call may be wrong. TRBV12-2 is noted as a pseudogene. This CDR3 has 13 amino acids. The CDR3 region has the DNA TGTGCAAGTCGCTTCGTACGTGCCTACGAGCAGTACTTC. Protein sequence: CASRFVRAYEQYF.

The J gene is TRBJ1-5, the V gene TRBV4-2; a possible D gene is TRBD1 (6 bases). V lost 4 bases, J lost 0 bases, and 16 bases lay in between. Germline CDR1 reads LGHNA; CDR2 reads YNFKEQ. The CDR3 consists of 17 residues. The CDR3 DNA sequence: TGTGCCAGCAGCCCCTGGGTGATGGACAGTAGCAATCAGCCCCAGCATTTT. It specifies CASSPWVMDSSNQPQHF.

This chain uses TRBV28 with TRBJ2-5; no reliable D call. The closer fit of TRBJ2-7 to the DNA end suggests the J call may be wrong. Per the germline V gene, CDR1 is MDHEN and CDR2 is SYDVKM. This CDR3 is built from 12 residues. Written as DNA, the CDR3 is TGTGCCAGCAGTTTGTCCCTCTACGAGCAGTACTTC. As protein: CASSLSLYEQYF.